Sequencing of this T cell receptor (beta chain) was carried out in a study of T-cell memory formation after mild COVID-19. Study-wide results and caveats: Pre-infection memory harbored some responding clones, suggesting cross-reactive memory joined. Mostly located in CM and EM were contracting CD4+ clones, with contracting CD8+ clones located in EMRA.

MiXCR was run by TCRdb on the 5' RACE reads, yielding one entry per CDR3 protein. The sample gives about 270,000 distinct CDR3 sequences, roughly 15% of which show up once; approximately 2.1% is in the top ten. Losses at the gene ends were 5 bases for V and 7 bases for J; bases not matched to a gene: 11. Germline V CDR1 and CDR2: SGHDT, YYEEEE. The CDR3 contains 14 residues. This clonotype was seen only a few times. Its antigen is undetermined. The chain links TRBV5-6 to TRBJ1-1; the match to TRBD1 covers 7 bases. This TCR came from an adult woman who had mild COVID-19 (a few samples of this study predate the infection). Cell type and time point are not known. Material for sequencing was PBMCs or a T cell subset sorted from them (not recorded which). Here the CDR3 reads CASRRLGQNLEAFF. The CDR3 nucleotides are TGTGCCAGCAGGCGATTGGGACAGAACCTTGAAGCTTTCTTT. Full variable domain (remainder filled in from reference TRBV5-6 and TRBJ1-1): DAGVTQSPTHLIKTRGQQVTLRCSPKSGHDTVSWYQQALGQGPQFIFQYYEEEERQRGNFPDRFSGHQFPNYSSELNVNALLLGDSALYLCASRRLGQNLEAFFGQGTRLTVV.